This TCR beta chain was sequenced during a study of blood T cell dynamics during melanoma immunotherapy. Looking at the study overall: First-line therapy was either pembrolizumab or nivolumab with ipilimumab for metastatic melanoma.

Some clones are missing from TCRdb's copy, which holds only in-frame ones; the method was immunoSEQ multiplex PCR. The sample gives more than 15,000 clones, nearly 90% of which show up once; approximately 8% is in the top ten. As for time point: week 3, after first cycle of checkpoint inhibitor. Blood was drawn before treatment and at week 3 after checkpoint blockade. Patients with prior systemic cancer treatment, concomitant immunosuppressants, or other active malignancies were excluded. The sequence derives from a human donor with melanoma. The specimen was blood, collected from a patient treated with checkpoint blockade.

CDR3 bases: TGTGCCAGCAGCTTATATGACTGGCGGGAGACCTCCAATGAGCAGTTCTTC. Protein product: CASSLYDWRETSNEQFF. This chain links TRBV7-9 with TRBJ2-1; 7 positions match TRBD2. V lost 2 bases and J lost 6; bases outside the gene matches: 13. CDR3 length equals 17 residues. CDR1 is SEHNR and CDR2 is FQNEAQ in the germline V gene (reference sequence).